Sequencing of this T cell receptor (beta chain) was carried out in a study of T cells in Graves' hyperthyroidism and ophthalmopathy. CDR3 size: 17 residues. The germline CDR1 and CDR2 sequences are SGHVS and FNYEAQ. V lost 1 base and J lost 3, with 17 bases in between. RNA transcripts provided the source from which TCR beta CDR3 regions were amplified. The HTBI primer set served for first-round RT-PCR of the TCR CDR3. TCRdb redid the calling of the multiplex PCR reads with MiXCR, one entry per CDR3 protein. This sample yields about 600,000 distinct CDR3 sequences, of which about a sixth are seen a single time; about 3.5% belongs to the top ten.

The clonotype comes from a woman between 40 and 55 years old with Graves' ophthalmopathy. The rearrangement joins TRBV7-6 to TRBJ2-3; a weak D match, TRBD1 (6 bases). The source material was blood. The CDR3 sequence is CASSLEGDGSLTDTQYF. The CDR3 DNA reads as TGTGCCAGCAGCTTAGAGGGGGATGGTAGTTTGACAGATACGCAGTATTTT.